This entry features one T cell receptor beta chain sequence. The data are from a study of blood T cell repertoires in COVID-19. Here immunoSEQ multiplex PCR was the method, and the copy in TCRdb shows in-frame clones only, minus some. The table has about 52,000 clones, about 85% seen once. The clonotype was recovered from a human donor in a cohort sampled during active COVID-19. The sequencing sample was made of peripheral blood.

CDR3 amino acids: CARSLAPSQGLTGNTIYF. In nucleotides, the CDR3 is TGTGCCAGAAGCTTGGCCCCCTCCCAGGGGCTAACTGGAAACACCATATATTTT. The V and J genes are TRBV5-3 and TRBJ1-3, with D possibly being TRBD1 (6 bases). TRBV5-3 is an ORF; its function is uncertain. The germline V and J ends were trimmed by 0 bases and 2 bases, with 18 bases remaining between them. The CDR3 is 18 residues long.